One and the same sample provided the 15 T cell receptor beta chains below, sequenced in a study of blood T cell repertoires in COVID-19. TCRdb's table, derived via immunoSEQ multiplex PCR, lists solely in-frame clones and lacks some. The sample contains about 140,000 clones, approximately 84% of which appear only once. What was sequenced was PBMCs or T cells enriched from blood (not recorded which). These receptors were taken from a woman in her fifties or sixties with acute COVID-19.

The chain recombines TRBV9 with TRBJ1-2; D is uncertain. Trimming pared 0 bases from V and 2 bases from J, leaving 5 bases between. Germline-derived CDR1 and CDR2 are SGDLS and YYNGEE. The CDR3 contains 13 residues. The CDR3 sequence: CASSVAQNYGYTF. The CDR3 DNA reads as TGTGCCAGCAGCGTAGCACAGAACTATGGCTACACCTTC.

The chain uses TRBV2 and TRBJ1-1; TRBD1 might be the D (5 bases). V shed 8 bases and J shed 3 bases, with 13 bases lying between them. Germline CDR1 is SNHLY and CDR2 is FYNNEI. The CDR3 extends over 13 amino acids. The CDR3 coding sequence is TGTGCCAGCGAGTCGACAGTGCACACTGAAGCTTTCTTT. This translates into CASESTVHTEAFF. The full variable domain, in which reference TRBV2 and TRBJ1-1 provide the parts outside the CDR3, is EPEVTQTPSHQVTQMGQEVILRCVPISNHLYFYWYRQILGQKVEFLVSFYNNEISEKSEIFDDQFSVERPDGSNFTLKIRSTKLEDSAMYFCASESTVHTEAFFGQGTRLTVV.

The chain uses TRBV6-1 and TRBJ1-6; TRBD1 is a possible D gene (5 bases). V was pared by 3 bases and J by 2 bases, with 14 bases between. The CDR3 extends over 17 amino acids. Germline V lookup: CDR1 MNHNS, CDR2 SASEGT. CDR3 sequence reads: CASSDPTGGAYNSPLHF. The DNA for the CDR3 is TGTGCCAGCAGTGACCCGACGGGGGGTGCCTATAATTCACCCCTCCACTTT.

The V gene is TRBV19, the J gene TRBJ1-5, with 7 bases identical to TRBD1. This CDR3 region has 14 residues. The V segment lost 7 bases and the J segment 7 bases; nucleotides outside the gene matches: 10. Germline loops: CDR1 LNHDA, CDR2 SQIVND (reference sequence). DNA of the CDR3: TGTGCCAGTACCTTAGGAGGGGGCAGACAGCCCCAGCATTTT. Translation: CASTLGGGRQPQHF.

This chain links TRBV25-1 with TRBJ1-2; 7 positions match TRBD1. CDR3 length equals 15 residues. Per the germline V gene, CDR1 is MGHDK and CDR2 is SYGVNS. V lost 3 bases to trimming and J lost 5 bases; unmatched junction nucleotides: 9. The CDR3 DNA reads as TGTGCCAGCAGTGATTCGGGGACAGCCTTGTATGGCTACACCTTC. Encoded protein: CASSDSGTALYGYTF.

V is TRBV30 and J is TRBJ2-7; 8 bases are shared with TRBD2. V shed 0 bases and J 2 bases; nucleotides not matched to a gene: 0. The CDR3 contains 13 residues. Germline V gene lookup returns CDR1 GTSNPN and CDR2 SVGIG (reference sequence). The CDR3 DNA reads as TGTGCCTGGAGTGTGGGACTAGCCTACGAGCAGTACTTC. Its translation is CAWSVGLAYEQYF.

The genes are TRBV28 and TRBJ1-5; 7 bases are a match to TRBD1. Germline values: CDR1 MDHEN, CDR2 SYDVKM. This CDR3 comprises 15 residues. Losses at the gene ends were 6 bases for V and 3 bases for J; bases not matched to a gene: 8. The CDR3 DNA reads TGTGCCAGCAGCTCGGGACAGACCTACAATCAGCCCCAGCATTTT. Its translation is CASSSGQTYNQPQHF. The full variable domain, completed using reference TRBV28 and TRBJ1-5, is DVKVTQSSRYLVKRTGEKVFLECVQDMDHENMFWYRQDPGLGLRLIYFSYDVKMKEKGDIPEGYSVSREKKERFSLILESASTNQTSMYLCASSSGQTYNQPQHFGDGTRLSIL.

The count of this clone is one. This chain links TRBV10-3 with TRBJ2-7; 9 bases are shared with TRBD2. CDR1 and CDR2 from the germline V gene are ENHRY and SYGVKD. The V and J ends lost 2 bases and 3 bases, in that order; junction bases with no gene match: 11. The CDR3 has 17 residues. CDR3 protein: CAISEQPGLAFFYEQYF. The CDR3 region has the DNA TGTGCCATCAGTGAGCAGCCGGGACTAGCTTTTTTCTACGAGCAGTACTTC.

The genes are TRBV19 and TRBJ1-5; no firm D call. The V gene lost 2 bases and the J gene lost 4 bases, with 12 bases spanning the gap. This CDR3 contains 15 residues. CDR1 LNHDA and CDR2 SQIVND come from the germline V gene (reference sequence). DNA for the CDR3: TGTGCCAGTAGTATAATCCGGCACGGGAATCAGCCCCAGCATTTT. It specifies CASSIIRHGNQPQHF.

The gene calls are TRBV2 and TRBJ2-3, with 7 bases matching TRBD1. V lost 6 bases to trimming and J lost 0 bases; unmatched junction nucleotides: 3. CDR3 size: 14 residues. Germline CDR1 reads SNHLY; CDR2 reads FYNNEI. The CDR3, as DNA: TGTGCCAGCAGGCCGACAGGGAGCACAGATACGCAGTATTTT. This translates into CASRPTGSTDTQYF.

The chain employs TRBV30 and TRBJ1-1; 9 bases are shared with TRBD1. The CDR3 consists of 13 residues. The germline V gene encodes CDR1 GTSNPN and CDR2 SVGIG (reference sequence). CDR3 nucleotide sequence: TGTGCATCGGGACAGGGATTGAACACTGAAGCTTTCTTT. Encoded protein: CASGQGLNTEAFF.

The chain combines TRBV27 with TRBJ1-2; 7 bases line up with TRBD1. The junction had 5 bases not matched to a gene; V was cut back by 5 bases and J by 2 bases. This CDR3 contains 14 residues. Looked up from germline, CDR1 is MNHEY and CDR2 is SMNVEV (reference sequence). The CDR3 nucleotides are TGTGCCAGCAGTCGACTGGACAGGAACTATGGCTACACCTTC. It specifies CASSRLDRNYGYTF.

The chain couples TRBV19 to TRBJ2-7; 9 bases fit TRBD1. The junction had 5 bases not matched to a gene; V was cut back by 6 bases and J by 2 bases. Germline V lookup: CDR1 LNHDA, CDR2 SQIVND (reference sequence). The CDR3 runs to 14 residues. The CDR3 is CASRETGGTYEQYF. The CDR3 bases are TGTGCCAGTAGAGAGACAGGGGGTACCTACGAGCAGTACTTC.

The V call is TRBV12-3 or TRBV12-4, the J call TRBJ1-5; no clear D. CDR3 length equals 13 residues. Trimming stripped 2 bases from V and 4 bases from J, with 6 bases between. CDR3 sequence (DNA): TGTGCCAGCAGTTTATCCCGGAATCAGCCCCAGCATTTT. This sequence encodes CASSLSRNQPQHF.

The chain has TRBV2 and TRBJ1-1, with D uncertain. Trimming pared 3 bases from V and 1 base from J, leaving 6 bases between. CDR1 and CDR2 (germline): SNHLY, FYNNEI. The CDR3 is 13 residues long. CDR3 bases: TGTGCCAGCAGTGACGGAGGGAACACTGAAGCTTTCTTT. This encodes CASSDGGNTEAFF.